Below, 31 T cell receptor beta chains from the same sample are listed, as sequenced in a study of CD8 T cells in Susac syndrome. RNA totalling roughly 0.5 to 1 ug underwent reverse transcription with random hexamers. TCRdb re-called the immunoSEQ multiplex PCR reads with MiXCR, one entry per CDR3 protein. The table lists 80,000 or so distinct CDR3 sequences, about 92% of them singletons, with around 0.48% in the top ten. Material for sequencing was CD4+ T cells from PBMCs. The source of these receptors is a human donor with Susac syndrome.

This clonotype was detected once. The chain links TRBV4-3 to TRBJ2-7; 7 positions match TRBD1. Trimming removed 2 bases from V and 3 bases from J; junction bases left unmatched: 22. The CDR3 has 20 amino acids. Looked up from germline, CDR1 is LGHNA and CDR2 is YSLEER. CDR3 region: CASSQFPGLGVGTAYYEQYF. CDR3 DNA sequence: TGCGCCAGCAGCCAATTTCCCGGCCTGGGGGTCGGGACAGCTTACTACGAGCAGTACTTC.

This chain connects TRBV28 to TRBJ2-7; 9 positions match TRBD1. Germline-derived CDR1 and CDR2 are MDHEN and SYDVKM. This CDR3 has 15 residues. V was clipped by 4 bases and J by 3 bases; unmatched bases: 7. CDR3 DNA: TGTGCCAGCAGTTCCCCGGGACAGGGAAACTACGAGCAGTACTTC. It yields the protein CASSSPGQGNYEQYF.

The rearrangement joins TRBV13 to TRBJ1-1, with D possibly being TRBD1 (6 bases). The CDR3 extends over 19 amino acids. V was pared by 1 base and J by 1 base, with 22 bases between. The germline CDR1 and CDR2 sequences are PRHDT and FYEKMQ (reference sequence). CDR3 DNA: TGTGCCAGCAGCTTAGTCGGTGCCCTCCCTTGGACAGCGAACACTGAAGCTTTCTTT. It codes for CASSLVGALPWTANTEAFF.

The rearrangement links TRBV5-1 to TRBJ2-7, with D possibly TRBD2 on 6 matching bases. The V end was cut by 2 bases, the J end by 4 bases, with 10 bases between. The CDR3 runs to 13 residues. Per germline, CDR1 SGHRS and CDR2 YFSETQ. CDR3 sequence (DNA): TGCGCCAGCAGCTTTGGGACTTGGTACGAGCAGTACTTC. As protein: CASSFGTWYEQYF.

This chain connects TRBV29-1 to TRBJ1-2, with D possibly being TRBD1 (5 bases). The CDR3 extends over 12 amino acids. Trimming removed 5 bases from V and 4 bases from J, with 11 bases in between. The V gene's germline CDR1 is SQVTM and CDR2 ANQGSEA. DNA of the CDR3: TGCAGCGTTCGATCAGGGCCCTATGGCTACACCTTC. This gives the protein CSVRSGPYGYTF.

The chain employs TRBV27 and TRBJ2-6, with 10 bases lining up with TRBD2. Germline V gene sequence: CDR1 MNHEY, CDR2 SMNVEV (reference sequence). The CDR3 consists of 18 residues. Trimming took 7 bases from V and 0 from J; bases not matched to a gene: 9. The CDR3 spells CASTFSGRRSSGANVLTF. DNA of the CDR3: TGTGCCAGCACGTTTAGCGGGAGGCGGAGCTCTGGGGCCAACGTCCTGACTTTC.

This sequence joins TRBV7-2 and TRBJ2-5; D unclear. The germline V gene has CDR1 SGHTA and CDR2 FQGNSA. Trimming took off 6 bases at V and 0 bases at J, with 5 bases between the two ends. The CDR3 runs 12 residues. The CDR3 DNA reads TGTGCCAGCAGGCTCAACCAAGAGACCCAGTACTTC. This translates into CASRLNQETQYF.

This clonotype was detected only once. In nucleotides, the CDR3 is TGTGCCATCAGTACTAGCGGGGGGGCCGAGACCCAGTACTTC. As protein: CAISTSGGAETQYF. The J gene is TRBJ2-5, the V gene TRBV10-3; 13 bases are shared with TRBD2. This CDR3 comprises 14 residues. V shed 5 bases, J shed 5 bases, and the junction held 2 bases outside the gene matches. The germline V gene encodes CDR1 ENHRY and CDR2 SYGVKD.

This rearrangement joins TRBV29-1 to TRBJ2-2; D ambiguous. This CDR3 contains 12 residues. V was shortened by 8 bases and J by 0 bases, with 7 bases between the two germline ends. Germline V gene sequence: CDR1 SQVTM, CDR2 ANQGSEA. The DNA of the CDR3 is TGCAGCACGGAGACGAACACCGGGGAGCTGTTTTTT. It translates to CSTETNTGELFF.

CDR3 sequence (DNA): TGCAGTGTGATCACACGCTCTGGAAACACCATATATTTT. This sequence encodes CSVITRSGNTIYF. The chain couples TRBV20-1 to TRBJ1-3; D not certain. The germline CDR1 and CDR2 sequences are DFQATT and SNEGSKA (reference sequence). The CDR3 consists of 13 residues. V was clipped by 7 bases and J by 0 bases, with 10 bases between them.

This rearrangement joins TRBV6-6 to TRBJ2-7; the D gene is possibly TRBD1 (6 bases). This CDR3 spans 14 amino acids. Trimming took off 7 bases at V and 0 bases at J, with 13 bases between the two ends. Per germline, CDR1 MNHNY and CDR2 SVGAGI (reference sequence). The chain's CDR3 is CASTNTGSSYEQYF. The DNA for the CDR3 is TGTGCCAGCACTAACACAGGGAGCTCCTACGAGCAGTACTTC.

The genes are TRBV6-5 and TRBJ2-3; a weak D match, TRBD2 (6 bases). The V end was cut by 11 bases, the J end by 7 bases, with 19 bases between. This CDR3 region has 13 residues. CDR1 MNHEY and CDR2 SVGAGI come from the germline V gene. The CDR3 sequence is CAVREPGVHTQYF. CDR3 bases: TGTGCCGTTCGGGAGCCCGGTGTTCATACGCAGTATTTT.

The chain carries TRBV2 and TRBJ1-2; 7 bases are a match to TRBD1. Germline V gene sequence: CDR1 SNHLY, CDR2 FYNNEI. CDR3 size: 15 residues. V was pared by 6 bases and J by 2 bases, with 9 bases of the junction left unmatched. For the CDR3, the DNA is TGTGCCAGCAGCCCCTCGGGACAGCCGAACTATGGCTACACCTTC. Protein product: CASSPSGQPNYGYTF. Full variable domain (outside the CDR3, taken from reference TRBV2 and TRBJ1-2): EPEVTQTPSHQVTQMGQEVILRCVPISNHLYFYWYRQILGQKVEFLVSFYNNEISEKSEIFDDQFSVERPDGSNFTLKIRSTKLEDSAMYFCASSPSGQPNYGYTFGSGTRLTVV.

In this sample, this clonotype turned up once. The V and J genes are TRBV9 and TRBJ1-1; 7 positions agree with TRBD1. Germline loops: CDR1 SGDLS, CDR2 YYNGEE. The ends lost 3 bases at V and 1 base at J; junction bases unmatched: 3. The CDR3 is made up of 14 amino acids. In DNA, the CDR3 is TGTGCCAGCAGCGCCCGGACAGGGAACACTGAAGCTTTCTTT. It encodes CASSARTGNTEAFF.

V gene TRBV28 combines with J gene TRBJ2-7, with D perhaps TRBD1 (7 bases). Trimming left V 3 bases short and J 5 bases short, with 17 bases between. The length of the CDR3 is 15 residues. Per germline, CDR1 MDHEN and CDR2 SYDVKM. The CDR3 loop reads CASSLSYRGLNEQYF. The CDR3 DNA reads TGTGCCAGCAGTTTGTCTTACAGGGGACTGAACGAGCAGTACTTC.

In this sample, this clonotype turned up once. This sequence joins TRBV30 and TRBJ2-5; D is unclear. Germline loops: CDR1 GTSNPN, CDR2 SVGIG (reference sequence). The germline V and J ends were trimmed by 0 bases and 5 bases, with 10 bases remaining between them. CDR3 length: 13 amino acids. CDR3 DNA sequence: TGTGCCTGGAGTGTACGAGTATGGGAGACCCAGTACTTC. Encoded protein: CAWSVRVWETQYF.

The rearrangement uses TRBV3-1 and TRBJ1-2, with a tentative D call TRBD1 (5 bases). Germline loops: CDR1 LGHDT, CDR2 YNNKEL (reference sequence). CDR3 length equals 15 residues. V was shortened by 4 bases and J by 1 base, with 13 bases between the two germline ends. Here the CDR3 reads CASSPQGLDNYGYTF. The CDR3 nucleotides are TGTGCCAGCAGCCCCCAGGGCTTGGATAACTATGGCTACACCTTC.

V gene TRBV29-1 combines with J gene TRBJ2-3; 13 bases agree with TRBD2. Germline assignment: CDR1 SQVTM and CDR2 ANQGSEA. The CDR3 totals 15 residues. V was pared by 4 bases and J by 4 bases, with 5 bases of the junction left unmatched. The CDR3 here is CSVARLAGGPDTQYF. CDR3 sequence (DNA): TGCAGCGTTGCCCGACTAGCGGGAGGCCCAGATACGCAGTATTTT.

A single count supports this clonotype. The chain carries TRBV5-1 and TRBJ2-7; a weak D match, TRBD1 (6 bases). The CDR3 is 14 amino acids. The V gene's germline CDR1 is SGHRS and CDR2 YFSETQ. V was clipped by 8 bases and J by 0 bases, with 15 bases between them. CDR3 sequence (DNA): TGCGCCAGTAACCAAGGACAGACCTCCTACGAGCAGTACTTC. Its translation: CASNQGQTSYEQYF.

The chain links TRBV7-6 to TRBJ2-5; TRBD2 agrees at 14 bases. Germline trimming cut 4 bases from V and 7 bases from J; bases unmatched to any gene: 8. Germline values: CDR1 SGHVS, CDR2 FNYEAQ. The CDR3 is 16 amino acids. The CDR3: CASSSGLAGGKGTQYF. CDR3 sequence (DNA): TGTGCCAGCAGCTCAGGACTAGCGGGGGGTAAAGGGACCCAGTACTTC.

The chain is built from TRBV12-3 or TRBV12-4 and TRBJ2-2; D might be TRBD1 or TRBD2, each matching 5 bases. The length of the CDR3 is 15 residues. V was pared by 3 bases and J by 8 bases, with 16 bases between. The CDR3 nucleotides read TGTGCCAGCAGTTTGTCGGGGCCATTGACTGGGGAGCTGTTTTTT. This gives the protein CASSLSGPLTGELFF.

The V gene is TRBV7-9, the J gene TRBJ1-2; D gene ambiguous. Trimming left V 5 bases short and J 4 bases short, with 8 bases between. Germline CDR1 reads SEHNR; CDR2 reads FQNEAQ (reference sequence). The CDR3 extends over 12 amino acids. The CDR3 is CASSEDVYGYTF. CDR3 coding DNA: TGTGCCAGCAGCGAAGACGTCTATGGCTACACCTTC.

The chain couples TRBV7-9 to TRBJ2-1; D may be TRBD2 (6 bases). The CDR3 covers 13 residues. Germline-derived CDR1 and CDR2 are SEHNR and FQNEAQ (reference sequence). V was cut by 5 bases and J by 7 bases, with 12 bases left in between. CDR3 DNA sequence: TGTGCCAGCAGCACAAATCGGGAGAATGAGCAGTTCTTC. Translation: CASSTNRENEQFF.

The chain couples TRBV18 to TRBJ2-7; 11 bases map to TRBD1. V lost 3 bases and J lost 2; bases outside the gene matches: 9. CDR1 and CDR2 from the germline V gene are KGHSH and LQKENI. The CDR3 has 17 residues. CDR3 nucleotides: TGTGCCAGCTCACCCTCCACGGACAGGGGGCGGCCCTACGAGCAGTACTTC. It translates to CASSPSTDRGRPYEQYF.

J is TRBJ1-2 and V is TRBV29-1; no clear D gene. Germline assignment: CDR1 SQVTM and CDR2 ANQGSEA. Deletions cut 2 bases from V and 7 bases from J, with 17 bases between. This CDR3 has 14 residues. CDR3 sequence reads: CSVEMRLGQSGYTF. CDR3 bases: TGCAGCGTTGAAATGCGATTAGGGCAATCTGGCTACACCTTC.

Only one count was recorded for this clonotype. The chain combines TRBV6-2 or TRBV6-3 with TRBJ2-7, with TRBD2 as a possible D gene (5 bases). The CDR3 extends over 15 amino acids. The V end lost 7 bases, the J end lost 3 bases, and 19 bases lay between the germline ends. Germline loops: CDR1 MNHEY, CDR2 SVGEGT. This CDR3 is CASTPLSETSYEQYF. For the CDR3, the DNA is TGTGCCAGCACTCCCCTGAGCGAAACTAGCTACGAGCAGTACTTC.

The chain employs TRBV29-1 and TRBJ1-1, with D perhaps TRBD1 (6 bases). This CDR3 contains 13 residues. V was clipped by 5 bases and J by 7 bases, with 17 bases between them. The germline V gene has CDR1 SQVTM and CDR2 ANQGSEA. The CDR3 reads CSVTPLGDIEAFF. The DNA for the CDR3 is TGCAGCGTTACCCCGCTCGGGGACATTGAAGCTTTCTTT.

The chain uses TRBV6-2 or TRBV6-3 and TRBJ2-3, with D possibly matching TRBD2 (5 bases). This CDR3 has 14 amino acids. Trimming took 4 bases from V and 2 from J, leaving 10 bases between them. From germline, CDR1 is MNHEY and CDR2 SVGEGT. DNA for the CDR3: TGTGCCAGCAGTTCACGGGATCCCACAGATACGCAGTATTTT. It yields the protein CASSSRDPTDTQYF.

This chain links TRBV7-2 with TRBJ2-2; D is perhaps TRBD2 (6 bases). Trimming removed 5 bases at V and 0 bases at J, with 16 bases between. Per germline, CDR1 SGHTA and CDR2 FQGNSA. The CDR3 runs to 17 residues. CDR3 loop: CASSPRVEGTNTGELFF. The CDR3 bases are TGTGCCAGCAGCCCTAGGGTGGAGGGAACGAACACCGGGGAGCTGTTTTTT.

The V call is TRBV4-2, the J call TRBJ1-5; D is possibly TRBD1 (5 bases). With 1 base removed from V and 3 bases from J, the gap between germline ends came to 19 bases. The length of the CDR3 is 18 residues. Germline values: CDR1 LGHNA, CDR2 YNFKEQ. CDR3 sequence reads: CASSQGGGGRADNQPQHF. For the CDR3, the DNA is TGTGCCAGCAGCCAAGGAGGCGGGGGTAGGGCAGACAATCAGCCCCAGCATTTT.

In DNA form, the CDR3 reads TGTGCCAGCAGAGGCGTCACAGATACGCAGTATTTT. Protein sequence: CASRGVTDTQYF. V usage is TRBV6-5 and J usage is TRBJ2-3, with D unresolved. Trimming cost V 6 bases and J 2 bases, with 6 bases left between them. Germline V gene sequence: CDR1 MNHEY, CDR2 SVGAGI. The CDR3 spans 12 residues.